This is a list of T cell receptor beta chains from one sample in a study of blood T cell repertoires in COVID-19. Measured with immunoSEQ multiplex PCR; TCRdb has only the in-frame clones, and not every one. The sample lists more than 100,000 clones, 78% occurring once. Sample: peripheral blood. These TCRs come from a man aged 65 to 79 with acute or convalescent COVID-19. Each CDR3 is given with its conserved first and last residue. Fields, in order: J gene, D gene, clone size, V gene, CDR3 DNA, CDR3 protein. A D gene is named only where the DNA matches it firmly. Size tells how often a clone was seen (once, few, many) or the class of an expanded clone, and some rows leave it out.

>TRBJ1-1|.|.|TRBV6-5
TGTGCCAGCCACAGGGACACTGAAGCTTTCTTT
CASHRDTEAFF
>TRBJ2-6|TRBD1|.|TRBV11-2
TGTGCCAGCAGCTCCCTGACAGGGGACTTTCAAAGGGCCAACGTCCTGACTTTC
CASSSLTGDFQRANVLTF
>TRBJ1-6|.|.|TRBV5-1
TGCGCCAGCAGCTCGGAACCCGGGACAAGCGATTCACCCCTCCACTTT
CASSSEPGTSDSPLHF
>TRBJ1-1|.|.|TRBV5-1
TGCGCCAGCAGCTTGGTGGGGCCGAACACTGAAGCTTTCTTT
CASSLVGPNTEAFF
>TRBJ1-2|TRBD1|.|TRBV18
TGTGCCAGCTCACCAACCGGGACAGGGGTTCGCGGCTACACCTTC
CASSPTGTGVRGYTF
>TRBJ1-1|TRBD1|.|TRBV19
TGTGCCAGTAGTATCTTTTCCGGGACAGGGTCCACTGAAGCTTTCTTT
CASSIFSGTGSTEAFF
>TRBJ2-7|.|once|TRBV3-1/TRBV3-2
TGTGCCAGCAGCCAAGATCAGGGGAAGCAGTACTTC
CASSQDQGKQYF
>TRBJ2-2|.|once|TRBV19
TGTGCCAGTAGTATTTTGGCAGGGAACACCGGGGAGCTGTTTTTT
CASSILAGNTGELFF
>TRBJ2-5|TRBD1|many|TRBV5-1
TGCGCCAGCAAGGGACAGGGGGCTACGGAGACCCAGTACTTC
CASKGQGATETQYF
>TRBJ1-6|.|.|TRBV6-1
TGTGCCAGCAGTGATAGGGGCCCCAATTCACCCCTCCACTTT
CASSDRGPNSPLHF
>TRBJ1-1|.|few|TRBV6-5
TGTGCCAGCAGGGTGGGGAGGAACACTGAAGCTTTCTTT
CASRVGRNTEAFF
>TRBJ1-1|TRBD1|.|TRBV7-2
TGTGCCAGCAGTCGACAGGGGACGGACACTGAAGCTTTCTTT
CASSRQGTDTEAFF
>TRBJ1-2|.|.|TRBV12-3/TRBV12-4
TGTGCCAGCAGTTCCTCAGGAAGGTATGGCTACACCTTC
CASSSSGRYGYTF
>TRBJ2-7|TRBD1|.|TRBV11-2
TGTGCCAGCAGCTTAGAGACAGGGCCCACCTACGAGCAGTACTTC
CASSLETGPTYEQYF
>TRBJ2-2|TRBD1|once|TRBV7-9
TGTGCCAGCAGCTTGGGACAGGGGACGAACACCGGGGAGCTGTTTTTT
CASSLGQGTNTGELFF
>TRBJ1-2|.|.|TRBV19
TGTGCCAGTAGTAAACCTCTGACTCTCCCTGAGATGTACTTC
CASSKPLTLPEMYF
>TRBJ1-2|TRBD1|.|TRBV9
TGTGCCAGCAGCCCGAGGATTAGCCTTTCGGGACAGCTAAACTATGGCTACACCTTC
CASSPRISLSGQLNYGYTF
>TRBJ2-7|.|.|TRBV5-5
TGTGCCAGCAGCTTGGACAGGGTTCTAGAGCAGTACTTC
CASSLDRVLEQYF
>TRBJ1-1|TRBD1|.|TRBV18
TGTGCCAGCTCACCAGTTTTTCGGGACAGGGCGAACACTGAAGCTTTCTTT
CASSPVFRDRANTEAFF
>TRBJ1-6|.|.|TRBV5-1
TGCGCCAGCAGCTTGGACGCATCGGGGAATAATTCACCCCTCCACTTT
CASSLDASGNNSPLHF
>TRBJ1-2|.|once|TRBV7-2
TGTGCCAGCAGCCCTACCTTGCAGGGTGGGGGCTACACCTTC
CASSPTLQGGGYTF
>TRBJ2-3|.|.|TRBV11-3
TGTGCCAGCAGCTTAGGGGCAGGGGCAGATACGCAGTATTTT
CASSLGAGADTQYF
>TRBJ2-6|.|.|TRBV5-1
TGCGCCACTTCACAGGGCTCCGGGGCCAACGTCCTGACTTTC
CATSQGSGANVLTF
>TRBJ2-7|.|.|TRBV28
TGTGCCAGCAGTCAGGGGAACAGGGTCCACGAGCAGTACTTC
CASSQGNRVHEQYF
>TRBJ2-7|TRBD1|.|TRBV7-2
TGTGCCAGCAGCTTGGACAGGGGTCATAACGAGCAGTACTTC
CASSLDRGHNEQYF
>TRBJ2-3|.|once|TRBV5-4
TGTGCCAGCAGCCCAGCGAACAGGGCTACGACAGATACGCAGTATTTT
CASSPANRATTDTQYF
>TRBJ2-1|.|.|TRBV9
TGTGCCAGCAGCGCGGACAGTCTTAATGAGCAGTTCTTC
CASSADSLNEQFF
>TRBJ1-6|TRBD1|.|TRBV2
TGTGCCAGTACGAGACAGGGGGTTTTTAATTCACCCCTCCACTTT
CASTRQGVFNSPLHF
>TRBJ1-5|.|.|TRBV7-2
TGTGCCAGCAGCTTAGGACACAATAGCAATCAGCCCCAGCATTTT
CASSLGHNSNQPQHF
>TRBJ2-7|.|few|TRBV7-2
TGTGCCAGCAGCCCTGGGGGCAGGGCCTACGAGCAGTACTTC
CASSPGGRAYEQYF
>TRBJ2-1|TRBD2|.|TRBV30
TGTGCCTGGACTAGCGGGGGGTCTTCCACCTACAATGAGCAGTTCTTC
CAWTSGGSSTYNEQFF
>TRBJ2-3|.|.|TRBV7-5
TGTGCCAGAAGCCCGAAGGGACCGGAGGGGAATAACACAGATACGCAGTATTTT
CARSPKGPEGNNTDTQYF
>TRBJ2-7|TRBD1|.|TRBV19
TGTGCCAGTAGTATGGACAGGGGGTTAAACGAGCAGTACTTC
CASSMDRGLNEQYF
>TRBJ1-1|TRBD1|few|TRBV19
TGTGCCAGTAGAGAACGACAGGGTAACACTGAAGCTTTCTTT
CASRERQGNTEAFF
>TRBJ1-2|.|.|TRBV13
TGTGCCAGCAGCTTAGTCATGATGTTGGGACACTCTAACTATGGCTACACCTTC
CASSLVMMLGHSNYGYTF